The present entry profiles one T cell receptor beta chain with its context. Its antigen is unidentified. This sample was included in a study of PD-L1 blockade in urothelial cancer. Study-level information: Patients began atezolizumab, 1,200 mg intravenously every 3 weeks, in the mid-2010s. Between 0 and 3 chemotherapy regimens preceded treatment for each patient. When blood samples were assessed, the median T cell count was around 140,000.

Time point here: pretreatment peripheral blood. Germline V gives CDR1 SGHTA, CDR2 FQGNSA. The CDR3 covers 14 residues. V was clipped by 4 bases and J by 2 bases; unmatched bases: 1. Profiled with immunoSEQ multiplex PCR; TCRdb holds only in-frame clones, not every one. The data contain 60,000 to 75,000 clones, over 80% of them singletons. Study-wide findings and caveats: Better progression-free and overall survival followed lower pretreatment blood clonality.

Material: PBMCs, obtained around atezolizumab (anti-PD-L1) treatment. This TCR came from a woman between 65 and 79 years old with urothelial cancer. The gene calls are TRBV7-2 and TRBJ2-3, with 9 bases aligning to TRBD2. Here the CDR3 reads CASSSSGTTDTQYF. CDR3 DNA: TGTGCCAGCAGCTCTAGCGGGACCACAGATACGCAGTATTTT.